This T cell receptor beta chain came from a study of T-cell reconstitution after alpha-beta-depleted transplantation in children. Broader study findings: It was newly produced T cells that mostly accounted for T-cell counts and diversity one year after transplant. Surviving recipient T cells and thymic progenitors accounted for the high day-60 TCRbeta diversity observed in some patients. Roughly two months post-transplant, alpha-beta T cells reportedly originated from several hundred graft clones that had expanded.

This CDR3 comprises 15 residues. V shed 1 base and J shed 4 bases, with 15 bases lying between them. Germline V CDR1 and CDR2: SGHRS, YFSETQ. Comments on this clonotype: Antigen specificity is unknown.

As it was prepared, the TCRbeta library received unique molecular identifiers. MiXCR, run by TCRdb on the PCR reads, gives a single entry per CDR3 protein. Here the sample spans about 980,000 distinct CDR3 sequences, roughly 29% being singletons. The receptor was isolated from a boy younger than two who had a stem cell transplant for SCID, so the T cells may come from the graft donor. V and J are TRBV5-1 and TRBJ2-7; D unresolved. Specimen: PBMCs, mostly from graft donor cells, collected 360 days after TCRalphabeta/CD19-depleted stem cell transplant. DNA of the CDR3: TGCGCCAGCAGCTTGAGGGATTCTATGGCTTACGAGCAGTACTTC. Residues: CASSLRDSMAYEQYF. Together with reference TRBV5-1 and TRBJ2-7, the CDR3 gives the full variable domain: KAGVTQTPRYLIKTRGQQVTLSCSPISGHRSVSWYQQTPGQGLQFLFEYFSETQRNKGNFPGRFSGRQFSNSRSEMNVSTLELGDSALYLCASSLRDSMAYEQYFGPGTRLTVT.